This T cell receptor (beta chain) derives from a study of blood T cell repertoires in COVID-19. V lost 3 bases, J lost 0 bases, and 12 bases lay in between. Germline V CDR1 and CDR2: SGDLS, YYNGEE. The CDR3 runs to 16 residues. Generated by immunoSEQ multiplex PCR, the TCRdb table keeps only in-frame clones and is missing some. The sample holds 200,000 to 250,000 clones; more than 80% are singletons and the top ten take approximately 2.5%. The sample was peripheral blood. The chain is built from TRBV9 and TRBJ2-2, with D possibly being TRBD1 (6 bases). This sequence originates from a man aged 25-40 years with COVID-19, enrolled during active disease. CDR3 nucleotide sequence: TGTGCCAGCAGCGCAAGGGACATCGCGAACACCGGGGAGCTGTTTTTT. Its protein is CASSARDIANTGELFF.